This TCR beta chain was recovered during a study of T cell clonality in common variable immunodeficiency. Germline values: CDR1 SGHDN, CDR2 FVKESK. The CDR3 covers 15 residues. Trimming removed 0 bases at V and 5 bases at J, with 13 bases between. This clone was seen ten or more times. Its antigen is not known. The read ends 3 residues early relative to the CDR3; the germline J gene fills the gap. Repertoires were generated with immunoSEQ multiplex PCR, while TCRdb's copy carries only in-frame clones and drops some. The table lists tens of thousands of clones, with no singletons. General study results and limits: In common variable immunodeficiency, TCR beta chains reportedly carried fewer deletions and N-nucleotide insertions. Patient heterogeneity in the CVID cohort limited correlations between repertoire features and clinical complications.

J is TRBJ1-1 and V is TRBV14, with D perhaps TRBD1 (6 bases). The sample comprised peripheral blood mononuclear cells. This sequence originates from a person aged 18 to 70 in good health. CDR3 in amino acids: CASSQEPQGWTEAFF. The DNA read from the CDR3 is TGTGCCAGCAGCCAAGAACCACAGGGATGGACTGAA.